Following are 27 T cell receptor beta chains from one sample sequenced in a study of T cells in Graves' hyperthyroidism and ophthalmopathy. Amplification of TCR beta CDR3 regions was performed using RNA transcripts as template. The HTBI primer set was used in a first-round RT-PCR of the TCR CDR3. From the multiplex PCR reads, TCRdb called clonotypes with MiXCR, one entry per CDR3 protein. The repertoire holds approximately 400,000 distinct CDR3 sequences, with approximately 14% as singletons. What was sequenced was blood. The receptors were sampled from a woman under 30 with Graves' hyperthyroidism that later progressed to Graves' ophthalmopathy.

This clonotype was seen many times. The genes are TRBV20-1 and TRBJ2-7; the match to TRBD2 covers 10 bases. CDR1 DFQATT and CDR2 SNEGSKA come from the germline V gene (reference sequence). There are 14 residues in the CDR3. CDR3 nucleotides: TGCAGCCTAGGGACTAGCGAGGGAATCTACGAGCAGTACTTC. It encodes CSLGTSEGIYEQYF.

This clonotype was seen ten or more times. The rearrangement links TRBV18 to TRBJ2-7; D is possibly TRBD1 (6 bases). CDR3 length: 13 amino acids. The germline gives CDR1 KGHSH, CDR2 LQKENI. V shed 5 bases and J shed 7 bases, with 15 bases lying between them. DNA of the CDR3: TGTGCCAGCTCAAACAGGGAATTGGGGGAGCAGTACTTC. It specifies CASSNRELGEQYF.

In its sample, this clonotype was seen many times. The chain joins TRBV30 to TRBJ2-7; D not resolved. This CDR3 region has 12 residues. Trimming removed 0 bases from V and 3 bases from J, with 6 bases in between. CDR1 GTSNPN and CDR2 SVGIG come from the germline V gene (reference sequence). The CDR3 DNA sequence: TGTGCCTGGAGTGTAAGTTTCTACGAGCAGTACTTC. This sequence encodes CAWSVSFYEQYF.

This clonotype appeared many times. V is TRBV20-1 and J is TRBJ2-3; maybe TRBD1 (6 bases). The CDR3 sequence is 15 residues long. Trimming left V 5 bases short and J 0 bases short, with 15 bases between. Germline CDR1 is DFQATT and CDR2 is SNEGSKA (reference sequence). Here the CDR3 DNA reads TGCAGTGCTTCTGGACAGAGCACTAGCACAGATACGCAGTATTTT. Its translation is CSASGQSTSTDTQYF.

The chain joins TRBV27 to TRBJ2-2; possible D gene TRBD2, 5 bases. The CDR3 extends over 14 amino acids. Germline-derived CDR1 and CDR2 are MNHEY and SMNVEV (reference sequence). V was shortened by 6 bases and J by 0 bases, with 8 bases between the two germline ends. The CDR3 protein is CASRRDANTGELFF. The CDR3 DNA sequence: TGTGCCAGCAGACGGGATGCGAACACCGGGGAGCTGTTTTTT.

This clonotype was observed many times. The chain recombines TRBV7-2 with TRBJ2-5; 7 nucleotides align to TRBD2. This CDR3 has 13 residues. Germline CDR1 is SGHTA and CDR2 is FQGNSA. The trim removed 11 bases at V and 2 bases at J, leaving 8 bases unmatched. The CDR3 DNA is TGTGCCTCTCACCGGGAGGATCAAGAGACCCAGTACTTC. Amino acids: CASHREDQETQYF.

This clonotype was seen ten or more times. The chain uses TRBV28 and TRBJ1-2, with 9 bases matching TRBD1. Germline CDR1 and CDR2: MDHEN and SYDVKM. This CDR3 contains 16 residues. V lost 6 bases to trimming and J lost 4 bases; unmatched junction nucleotides: 12. CDR3 nucleotides: TGTGCCAGCAGCCCGGACAGGGGCCAGGGGGGCTATGGCTACACCTTC. As protein: CASSPDRGQGGYGYTF.

This clonotype was recorded a few times. The chain uses TRBV11-1 and TRBJ1-6, with D unresolved. This CDR3 spans 16 amino acids. Deletions cut 3 bases from V and 0 bases from J, with 9 bases between. Germline V gene lookup returns CDR1 SGHAT and CDR2 FQDESV (reference sequence). The CDR3 nucleotides are TGTGCCAGCAGCTTGGCGGCGAGCTCCTATAATTCACCCCTCCACTTT. Protein: CASSLAASSYNSPLHF.

The chain uses TRBV7-3 and TRBJ2-6, with D tentatively TRBD2 (7 bases). Trimming pared 10 bases from V and 0 bases from J, leaving 13 bases between. Germline V lookup: CDR1 SGHTA, CDR2 FQGTGA. The CDR3 runs to 15 residues. CDR3 residues: CATRGGPSGANVLTF. The CDR3 coding sequence is TGTGCCACGAGGGGGGGCCCCTCTGGGGCCAACGTCCTGACTTTC.

The rearrangement joins TRBV6-1 to TRBJ1-5, with 7 bases matching TRBD1. CDR1 is MNHNS and CDR2 is SASEGT in the germline V gene. The CDR3 contains 15 residues. J gave up 7 bases and V 6 bases, and 12 bases lay outside the gene matches. CDR3 in DNA: TGTGCCAGCAGGGAACGACAGGGAGAGGGGCAGCCCCAGCATTTT. It specifies CASRERQGEGQPQHF.

The rearrangement joins TRBV3-1 to TRBJ1-6; 8 bases line up with TRBD1. The CDR3 sequence is 17 residues long. Looked up from germline, CDR1 is LGHDT and CDR2 is YNNKEL (reference sequence). V lost 4 bases and J lost 4; bases outside the gene matches: 9. The CDR3 spells CASSPSGTGDYNSPLHF. CDR3 in DNA: TGTGCCAGCAGCCCGTCCGGGACAGGCGATTATAATTCACCCCTCCACTTT.

This clonotype was found a few times. The chain carries TRBV12-3 or TRBV12-4 and TRBJ2-7, with 11 bases identical to TRBD2. With 5 bases clipped from V and 1 base from J, the junction kept 7 bases outside the gene matches. The CDR3 covers 16 residues. CDR3 sequence: CASSPPGLAVSYEQYF. The DNA for the CDR3 is TGTGCCAGCAGTCCACCGGGACTAGCGGTATCCTACGAGCAGTACTTC.

There are many counts of this clonotype. The chain recombines TRBV3-1 with TRBJ2-1; 9 bases align to TRBD2. With V trimmed by 1 base and J by 8 bases, 3 bases remained unmatched. Per germline, CDR1 LGHDT and CDR2 YNNKEL (reference sequence). The CDR3 length is 14 residues. CDR3 sequence: CASSQGTSDHEQFF. The CDR3, as DNA: TGTGCCAGCAGCCAAGGGACTAGCGACCATGAGCAGTTCTTC.

Comment on this clonotype: This could be a read error, since a much larger clone is one nucleotide away. No conserved phenylalanine or tryptophan is present at the end of the CDR3, so a read error is the likely explanation. The rearrangement links TRBV2 to TRBJ1-3; D remains unclear. The CDR3 has 15 residues. Germline loops: CDR1 SNHLY, CDR2 FYNNEI. The ends were cut back, 1 base at V and 0 bases at J, with 7 bases in the middle. The CDR3 bases are TGTGCCAGCAGTGAAGGTAGACTCTCTGGAAACACCATATATCTT. It codes for CASSEGRLSGNTIYL.

This clonotype has a count of ten or more. CDR3 coding DNA: TGTGCCAGCAGCTTGCTCAGGGGGAGGGGGACTGAAGCTTTCTTT. Translating it yields CASSLLRGRGTEAFF. The gene calls are TRBV7-2 and TRBJ1-1, with 7 bases lining up with TRBD1. Germline lookup yields CDR1 SGHTA and CDR2 FQGNSA. Unmatched junction bases numbered 9, after V lost 3 bases and J lost 5 bases. The CDR3 is made up of 15 amino acids.

DNA for the CDR3: TGCAGTGCTAGAGATGGGCTAGGGGGCCGAATATACTACGAGCAGTACTTC. This sequence encodes CSARDGLGGRIYYEQYF. The gene calls are TRBV20-1 and TRBJ2-7, with 7 bases fitting TRBD1. Per germline, CDR1 DFQATT and CDR2 SNEGSKA (reference sequence). The V gene end was trimmed by 0 bases and the J gene end by 3 bases; junction bases not matched to a gene: 14. This CDR3 spans 17 amino acids.

This clonotype was seen many times. The V and J genes are TRBV28 and TRBJ2-6; D is tentatively TRBD1 or TRBD2 (5 bases each). Germline lookup yields CDR1 MDHEN and CDR2 SYDVKM. This CDR3 spans 15 amino acids. Trimming stripped 3 bases from V and 4 bases from J, with 10 bases between. The CDR3 DNA is TGTGCCAGCAGTTTCCCAGGGACCGGGGCCAACGTCCTGACTTTC. It is translated as CASSFPGTGANVLTF.

On this clonotype: A read error is possible here, since a much larger clone lies one base away. V usage is TRBV28 and J usage is TRBJ2-5, with D maybe TRBD2 (6 bases). The CDR3 has 14 amino acids. Germline CDR1 and CDR2: MDHEN and SYDVKM. The CDR3 sequence: CASSLYGTGETQCF. The CDR3 nucleotides read TGTGCCAGCAGTTTGTACGGGACGGGAGAGACCCAGTGCTTC.

The table lists this clonotype with a few counts. The V call is TRBV5-6, the J call TRBJ2-1; D gene ambiguous. V lost 4 bases, J lost 2 bases, and 16 bases lay in between. The CDR3 sequence is 16 residues long. In germline, CDR1 is SGHDT, CDR2 YYEEEE. CDR3 nucleotide sequence: TGTGCCAGCAGCGTCCGTGCGGCAACCCCCTACAATGAGCAGTTCTTC. It translates to CASSVRAATPYNEQFF. Based on the CDR3 plus reference TRBV5-6 and TRBJ2-1, the full variable domain is DAGVTQSPTHLIKTRGQQVTLRCSPKSGHDTVSWYQQALGQGPQFIFQYYEEEERQRGNFPDRFSGHQFPNYSSELNVNALLLGDSALYLCASSVRAATPYNEQFFGPGTRLTVL.

This clonotype was seen many times. The rearrangement joins TRBV20-1 to TRBJ2-2; D gene ambiguous. The V end was cut by 3 bases, the J end by 1 base, with 12 bases between. Germline lookup yields CDR1 DFQATT and CDR2 SNEGSKA (reference sequence). CDR3 length equals 15 residues. CDR3 bases: TGCAGTGCTAGGCGCGGAGTGCTGAACACCGGGGAGCTGTTTTTT. Protein sequence: CSARRGVLNTGELFF.

This clonotype was observed at least ten times. The V gene is TRBV7-2, the J gene TRBJ1-1; possibly TRBD1 for D (5 bases). The germline V and J ends were trimmed by 4 bases and 10 bases, with 25 bases remaining between them. CDR1 is SGHTA, CDR2 FQGNSA, per germline. The CDR3 covers 16 residues. In DNA form, the CDR3 reads TGTGCCAGCAGCTCAAGTAGGGGCGCTTGGCCCCATGTAGCTTTCTTT. Translation gives CASSSSRGAWPHVAFF.

A few counts support this clonotype. The chain uses TRBV28 and TRBJ2-1, with a weak D call TRBD2 (10 bases). The length of the CDR3 is 17 residues. The germline V gene encodes CDR1 MDHEN and CDR2 SYDVKM. Between the trimmed V and J ends, which lost 4 bases and 14 bases, there was a span of 30 bases. In nucleotides, the CDR3 is TGTGCCAGCAGTTCCCGGGCCCACAGGGGGCTTCTAGCGGGAGAGTTCTTC. Its translation: CASSSRAHRGLLAGEFF.

This clonotype was found many times. This chain connects TRBV3-1 to TRBJ2-3; D gene uncertain. Trimming cost V 1 base and J 4 bases, with 15 bases left between them. The CDR3 covers 16 residues. Germline-derived CDR1 and CDR2 are LGHDT and YNNKEL (reference sequence). The CDR3 DNA reads as TGTGCCAGCAGCCAAGTGGGTGAGCCAGCAGCAGATACGCAGTATTTT. Residues: CASSQVGEPAADTQYF.

With regard to this clonotype: Just one base apart from a much larger clone, this may be a read error. The rearrangement joins TRBV20-1 to TRBJ2-3; the match to TRBD2 covers 11 bases. CDR1 and CDR2 (germline): DFQATT, SNEGSKA (reference sequence). This CDR3 has 14 amino acids. V dropped 3 bases and J dropped 2; count of bases not matched to a gene: 1. CDR3 bases: TGCAGTGCTAGTAGCGGGAGGGCCACAGATACGCAGTATTTT. Translated: CSASSGRATDTQYF.

This clonotype has only a few counts. J is TRBJ2-1 and V is TRBV5-6, with D maybe TRBD2 (6 bases). The CDR3 contains 16 residues. Germline CDR1 SGHDT, CDR2 YYEEEE. V shed 4 bases and J shed 6 bases, with 20 bases lying between them. CDR3 sequence: CASSPQWGVPSNEQFF. The CDR3 DNA sequence: TGTGCCAGCAGCCCTCAGTGGGGGGTTCCATCCAATGAGCAGTTCTTC.

This clonotype was observed many times. This chain joins TRBV20-1 and TRBJ2-1, with 12 bases aligning to TRBD2. This CDR3 comprises 15 residues. The V gene end was trimmed by 4 bases and the J gene end by 6 bases; junction bases not matched to a gene: 7. In germline, CDR1 is DFQATT, CDR2 SNEGSKA (reference sequence). The CDR3 protein is CSATLAGGMGNEQFF. In nucleotides, the CDR3 is TGCAGTGCTACACTAGCGGGAGGTATGGGCAATGAGCAGTTCTTC.

The sample holds a few counts of this clonotype. The CDR3 loop reads CAISDSGLAVPYEQYF. CDR3 nucleotide sequence: TGTGCCATCAGTGACTCGGGACTAGCGGTACCCTACGAGCAGTACTTC. The chain has TRBV10-3 and TRBJ2-7; 11 bases are a match to TRBD2. The V and J ends lost 3 bases and 2 bases, in that order; junction bases with no gene match: 6. The CDR3 runs to 16 residues. Germline V lookup: CDR1 ENHRY, CDR2 SYGVKD.